These 23 T cell receptor beta chains share one sample of origin, sequenced in a study of blood T cell repertoires in COVID-19. TCRdb's copy holds only in-frame clones and misses some; the assay was immunoSEQ multiplex PCR. This repertoire shows more than 250,000 clones, more than 90% found once; its top ten account for around 18%. The sequencing input was PBMCs or T cells enriched from blood (not recorded which). The source is a woman in her twenties or thirties who had recovered from COVID-19.

J is TRBJ1-2 and V is TRBV28, with 7 bases identical to TRBD1. This CDR3 is built from 14 residues. V shed 4 bases, J shed 1 base, and the junction held 3 bases outside the gene matches. CDR1 and CDR2 from the germline V gene are MDHEN and SYDVKM. The CDR3 DNA is TGTGCCAGCAGTTCGACAGGGAGTAACTATGGCTACACCTTC. Amino acids: CASSSTGSNYGYTF.

The chain links TRBV15 to TRBJ1-2; the D gene is possibly TRBD1 (5 bases). The CDR3 extends over 16 amino acids. Looked up from germline, CDR1 is LNHNV and CDR2 is YYDKDF (reference sequence). The V end was cut by 4 bases, the J end by 5 bases, with 20 bases between. CDR3 amino acids: CATSKGQDPSLYGYTF. CDR3 in DNA: TGTGCCACCAGCAAAGGACAAGATCCATCTCTATATGGCTACACCTTC.

The chain recombines TRBV7-9 with TRBJ1-1, with unresolved D. The germline gives CDR1 SEHNR, CDR2 FQNEAQ (reference sequence). The CDR3 has 13 amino acids. Trimming took off 8 bases at V and 3 bases at J, with 13 bases between the two ends. CDR3 region: CASGRPEDTEAFF. CDR3 sequence (DNA): TGTGCCAGCGGTCGACCCGAGGACACTGAAGCTTTCTTT. Using reference TRBV7-9 and TRBJ1-1 for the parts outside the CDR3, the full variable domain is DTGVSQNPRHKITKRGQNVTFRCDPISEHNRLYWYRQTLGQGPEFLTYFQNEAQLEKSRLLSDRFSAERPKGSFSTLEIQRTEQGDSAMYLCASGRPEDTEAFFGQGTRLTVV.

The V and J genes are TRBV27 and TRBJ2-1; the D is unclear. The CDR3 is made up of 14 amino acids. The V end was cut by 3 bases, the J end by 4 bases, with 10 bases between. Germline V gene sequence: CDR1 MNHEY, CDR2 SMNVEV (reference sequence). In nucleotides, the CDR3 is TGTGCCAGCAGTTTTACCCAGTTTTACAATGAGCAGTTCTTC. It specifies CASSFTQFYNEQFF.

In regard to this clone: At one end, the junction sequence differs from germline, possibly due to a read error. The rearrangement links TRBV6-5 to TRBJ2-3; possibly TRBD2 for D (5 bases). The germline V gene has CDR1 MNHEY and CDR2 SVGAGI. The CDR3 spans 16 residues. This CDR3 is CASSYSGVLGTDTQYF. Here the CDR3 DNA reads TGTGCCAGCAGCTACTCCGGGGTTCTAGGCACAGATACGCAGTATTTT.

This sequence joins TRBV9 and TRBJ2-5; D might be TRBD1 (6 bases). The length of the CDR3 is 15 residues. Germline values: CDR1 SGDLS, CDR2 YYNGEE. V was shortened by 3 bases and J by 5 bases, with 17 bases between the two germline ends. CDR3 nucleotide sequence: TGTGCCAGCAGCGCCGGGACATCGATGGGTGAGACCCAGTACTTC. It codes for CASSAGTSMGETQYF. Drawing the rest from reference TRBV9 and TRBJ2-5, the complete variable domain is DSGVTQTPKHLITATGQRVTLRCSPRSGDLSVYWYQQSLDQGLQFLIQYYNGEERAKGNILERFSAQQFPDLHSELNLSSLELGDSALYFCASSAGTSMGETQYFGPGTRLLVL.

The CDR3 DNA is TGTGCCAGCAGCTTTAGCGGGAGGGCTCAAGAGACCCAGTACTTC. Translating it yields CASSFSGRAQETQYF. This chain joins TRBV7-8 and TRBJ2-5; 11 bases fit TRBD2. Trimming cost V 3 bases and J 2 bases; bases outside gene matches: 2. Germline lookup yields CDR1 SGHVS and CDR2 FQNEAQ. CDR3 length equals 15 residues.

The chain joins TRBV29-1 to TRBJ2-7; D gene ambiguous. Trimming removed 6 bases from V and 0 bases from J, with 9 bases in between. This CDR3 region has 12 residues. Per germline, CDR1 SQVTM and CDR2 ANQGSEA. CDR3 region: CSVETRSYEQYF. The CDR3 coding sequence is TGCAGCGTGGAGACTCGCTCCTACGAGCAGTACTTC.

CDR3: CASRAPLGGYEQYF. The DNA for the CDR3 is TGTGCCAGCAGAGCCCCTCTGGGAGGCTACGAGCAGTACTTC. The chain uses TRBV28 and TRBJ2-7; TRBD2 is a possible D gene (6 bases). The V and J ends lost 6 bases and 3 bases respectively, with 15 bases between them. The germline V gene encodes CDR1 MDHEN and CDR2 SYDVKM. The CDR3 spans 14 residues.

This clone appeared a single time. V and J are TRBV3-1 (or the pseudogene TRBV3-2) and TRBJ2-3; 7 bases map to TRBD2. CDR3 size: 14 residues. The germline V gene has CDR1 LGHDT and CDR2 YNNKEL (reference sequence). V lost 2 bases and J lost 6; bases outside the gene matches: 5. The chain's CDR3 is CASSQSGGGDTQYF. The CDR3 coding sequence is TGTGCCAGCAGCCAATCGGGGGGAGGGGATACGCAGTATTTT.

The chain combines TRBV27 with TRBJ2-5; 12 nucleotides line up with TRBD2. CDR1 and CDR2 (germline): MNHEY, SMNVEV (reference sequence). The trim removed 5 bases at V and 5 bases at J, leaving 3 bases unmatched. CDR3 length: 14 residues. The CDR3: CASSGTSGLETQYF. CDR3 DNA: TGTGCCAGCAGTGGGACTAGCGGGTTGGAGACCCAGTACTTC.

The rearrangement joins TRBV28 to TRBJ1-2; the match to TRBD1 covers 9 bases. Germline CDR1 is MDHEN and CDR2 is SYDVKM. V trimming: 6 bases; J trimming: 6 bases; junction bases outside the gene matches: 5. The CDR3 length is 13 residues. The DNA for the CDR3 is TGTGCCAGCAGCCCCGGGACAGGGCATGGCTACACCTTC. The encoded protein is CASSPGTGHGYTF.

This chain links TRBV18 with TRBJ1-1, with a weak D call TRBD1 (6 bases). Germline assignment: CDR1 KGHSH and CDR2 LQKENI. CDR3 length equals 16 residues. With 4 bases removed from V and 5 bases from J, the gap between germline ends came to 20 bases. The CDR3 bases are TGTGCCAGCTCACTAGGACCTACAGGGCCCGGAACTGAAGCTTTCTTT. This gives the protein CASSLGPTGPGTEAFF.

This clone was counted once. V gene TRBV18 combines with J gene TRBJ2-3, with 10 bases identical to TRBD2. J gave up 0 bases and V 3 bases, and 6 bases lay outside the gene matches. Germline V gene lookup returns CDR1 KGHSH and CDR2 LQKENI. The CDR3 is 17 amino acids. The DNA of the CDR3 is TGTGCCAGCTCACCTTTCCAGCGGGGGGGGAGCACAGATACGCAGTATTTT. Translation: CASSPFQRGGSTDTQYF.

As to this clone: The sample holds other DNA sequences that translate to the same CDR3. CDR3 protein: CASSLVVNEQFF. CDR3 in DNA: TGTGCCAGCAGTTTAGTCGTCAATGAGCAGTTCTTC. The V and J genes are TRBV12-3 or TRBV12-4 and TRBJ2-1; D gene unclear. The CDR3 extends over 12 amino acids. V was shortened by 1 base and J by 6 bases, with 4 bases between the two germline ends.

This chain joins TRBV7-3 and TRBJ2-1; D call uncertain. V was pared by 1 base and J by 5 bases, with 6 bases between. The CDR3 length is 13 residues. Looked up from germline, CDR1 is SGHTA and CDR2 is FQGTGA. The CDR3 is CASSLNEDNEQFF. The CDR3 DNA reads TGTGCCAGCAGCTTAAATGAGGACAATGAGCAGTTCTTC.

The gene calls are TRBV5-1 and TRBJ1-3, with a weak D call TRBD1 (5 bases). This CDR3 is built from 14 residues. Germline CDR1 reads SGHRS; CDR2 reads YFSETQ. The V end lost 4 bases, the J end lost 4 bases, and 12 bases lay between the germline ends. CDR3 DNA sequence: TGCGCCAGCAGCCCCGGGACTCCAGGAAACACCATATATTTT. Amino acids: CASSPGTPGNTIYF.

The J gene is TRBJ2-5, the V gene TRBV11-1; D is possibly TRBD2 (6 bases). CDR1 and CDR2 from the germline V gene are SGHAT and FQDESV (reference sequence). The CDR3 length is 13 residues. The V and J ends lost 6 bases and 5 bases respectively, with 13 bases between them. The CDR3 nucleotides read TGTGCCAGCAGGCTCCGCGCGGGGGAGACCCAGTACTTC. Its protein is CASRLRAGETQYF.

The chain joins TRBV18 to TRBJ2-3; tentatively, D is TRBD2 (5 bases). This CDR3 has 18 residues. Germline values: CDR1 KGHSH, CDR2 LQKENI. Trimming took 2 bases from V and 0 from J, leaving 18 bases between them. The CDR3 bases are TGTGCCAGCTCACCAAATATCGTGAGCGGAGGAAGCACAGATACGCAGTATTTT. Translated, it gives CASSPNIVSGGSTDTQYF.

V is TRBV20-1 and J is TRBJ2-5; TRBD1 is a possible D gene (5 bases). Germline V gene sequence: CDR1 DFQATT, CDR2 SNEGSKA (reference sequence). Trimming took 8 bases from V and 0 from J, leaving 7 bases between them. The CDR3 covers 11 residues. The CDR3 bases are TGCAGTTACAGGTACCAAGAGACCCAGTACTTC. Translation gives CSYRYQETQYF.

The chain couples TRBV9 to TRBJ1-1; D gene unclear. Germline assignment: CDR1 SGDLS and CDR2 YYNGEE. CDR3 length: 14 amino acids. Trimming left V 3 bases short and J 4 bases short, with 13 bases between. The CDR3 region has the DNA TGTGCCAGCAGCGGGAGGGCGGTCGGCACTGAAGCTTTCTTT. Translated: CASSGRAVGTEAFF.

V is TRBV18 and J is TRBJ1-5, with 12 bases aligning to TRBD1. The CDR3 is 16 residues long. The V segment lost 2 bases and the J segment 7 bases; nucleotides outside the gene matches: 6. Germline V lookup: CDR1 KGHSH, CDR2 LQKENI. The CDR3 loop reads CASSPGTGGAGQPQHF. CDR3 DNA sequence: TGTGCCAGCTCACCAGGGACAGGGGGCGCGGGGCAGCCCCAGCATTTT.

The chain links TRBV29-1 to TRBJ1-5; 8 bases line up with TRBD1. The V segment lost 7 bases and the J segment 7 bases; nucleotides outside the gene matches: 6. The CDR3 sequence is 12 residues long. Germline V gene sequence: CDR1 SQVTM, CDR2 ANQGSEA. The CDR3 DNA sequence: TGCAGCGCTCAGGACAGGGAACAGCCCCAGCATTTT. As protein: CSAQDREQPQHF.